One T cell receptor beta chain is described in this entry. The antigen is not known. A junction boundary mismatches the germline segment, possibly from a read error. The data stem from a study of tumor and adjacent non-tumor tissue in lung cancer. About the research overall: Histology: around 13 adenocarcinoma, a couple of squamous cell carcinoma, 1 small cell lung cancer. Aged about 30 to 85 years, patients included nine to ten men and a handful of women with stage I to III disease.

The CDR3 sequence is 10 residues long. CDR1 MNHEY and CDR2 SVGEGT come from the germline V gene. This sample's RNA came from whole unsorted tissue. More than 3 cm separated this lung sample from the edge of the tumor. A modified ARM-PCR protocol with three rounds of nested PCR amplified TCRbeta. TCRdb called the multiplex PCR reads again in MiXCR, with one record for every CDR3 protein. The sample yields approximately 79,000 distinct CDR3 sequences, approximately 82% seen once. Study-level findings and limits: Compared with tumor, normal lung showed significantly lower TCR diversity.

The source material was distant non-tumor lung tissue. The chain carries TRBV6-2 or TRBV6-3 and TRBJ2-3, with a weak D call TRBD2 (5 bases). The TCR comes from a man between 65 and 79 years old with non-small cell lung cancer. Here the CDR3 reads CASGEGTQFF. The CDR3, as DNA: TGTGCCAGCGGCGAGGGTACGCAGTTTTTT.